This TCR beta chain was sequenced in a study of T cells after yellow fever vaccination. Findings of the study overall: Researchers noted that a small share of clonotypes showed up in both CD4 and CD8 compartments.

Germline CDR1 reads SQVTM; CDR2 reads ANQGSEA. The CDR3 runs 16 residues. Trimming stripped 0 bases from V and 4 bases from J, with 16 bases between. This clonotype was found a few times. What it binds is unknown. TCRdb reprocessed the 5' RACE reads via MiXCR and lists one record per CDR3 protein. This table has 500,000 to 650,000 distinct CDR3 sequences, over 9% appearing once. This receptor was obtained from a young man who received the YFV17D yellow fever vaccine. The sequencing used PBMCs, collected on the day of the yellow fever booster vaccination. The chain links TRBV29-1 to TRBJ2-1; D ambiguous. CDR3 amino acids: CSVEDLMVEGYNEQFF. The CDR3 nucleotides read TGCAGCGTTGAAGATCTAATGGTTGAAGGTTACAATGAGCAGTTCTTC.